This T cell receptor (beta chain) came from a study of early T cells in non-severe SARS-CoV-2 infection. Points from the study as a whole: Using VDJdb, the matching emphasized anti-spike CD8 responses while missing private and CD4 specificities.

Remarks on this clonotype: The antigen is unknown.

Attachment of unique molecular identifiers was made to individual cDNA molecules. Each CDR3 protein gets one entry after TCRdb re-called the 5' RACE reads with MiXCR. The sample contains approximately 63,000 distinct CDR3 sequences, over 4.5% of which appear only once. Germline CDR1 is KGHDR and CDR2 is SFDVKD. The CDR3 contains 18 residues. V lost 6 bases to trimming and J lost 7 bases; unmatched junction nucleotides: 15. The chain employs TRBV24-1 and TRBJ2-2; TRBD1 matches at 11 bases. The sample in question was whole blood, obtained at baseline. The source is an adult who was a healthcare worker with PCR-confirmed SARS-CoV-2 infection or an uninfected control (not recorded which). Written as DNA, the CDR3 is TGTGCCACCAGTCCATCACTTAGGACAGGGGGCCGTAACGGGGAGCTGTTTTTT. Encoded protein: CATSPSLRTGGRNGELFF.